One TCR beta chain is described in this entry. This clonotype was counted many times. Its recognized antigen is unknown. No base quality information exists; no much larger clone differs at one position. This sample stems from a study of T cells after yellow fever vaccination (dated by TCRdb to the late 2010s). About the investigation overall: The SMART-Seq v4 Ultra Low Input RNA kit was used to prepare libraries from fractions with low cell numbers. Bulk TCR alpha and beta repertoires were sequenced longitudinally to track T-cell clones before and after primary and booster YFV17D yellow fever vaccination. Bulk PBMC replicates and cell subsets were isolated from blood drawn at multiple timepoints before and after both primary and secondary immunization. Two healthy male donors made up the cohort, one aged 18 to 30 years and the other aged 30 to 40 years. Study-wide findings and limitations: Compared with the primary T-cell response, the secondary T-cell response was faster but weaker, reaching its peak on day 5 rather than on day 15. Most clones expanded after primary vaccination (almost 97% of CD4 and 88% of CD8) were re-detected after the booster, suggesting that broad memory maintenance occurred. A small share of clonotypes occurred in both CD4 and CD8 compartments, likely arising from convergent recombination. Because the study included only a couple of donors, the extent to which the findings can be generalized is limited. Because abundant contaminating clonotypes from the bulk population could be contained in FACS-sorted repertoires, computational filtering was required.

TCR cDNA was synthesized by 5'RACE template switching, through which a universal primer site and unique molecular identifiers were introduced. Priming for cDNA synthesis came from both the TCR alpha and TCR beta constant segments. Libraries were amplified in two PCR steps, with sample barcodes and sequencing adapters added in the second step. Sequencing of libraries was performed on Illumina HiSeq 2500 (2x100 bp) or NovaSeq (2x150 bp). For the original study's pipeline: Reads were demultiplexed and collapsed into UMI consensus sequences with MIGEC, and V(D)J alignment was performed with MiXCR. Using edgeR on replicate PBMC samples, clonotypes were called vaccine-responding if FDR was below 0.01 and the log2 fold change was above 5 up to day 15. Each bulk clonotype was labeled CD4 or CD8 based on which sequenced repertoire, CD4 or CD8, contained the clonotype at higher abundance. Using fastp trimming at Q25 and MiXCR clonotype assembly, TCRdb reanalyzed the public sequencing data and kept in-frame beta chains. Each CDR3 protein gets just one entry, which takes the most common genes and DNA from the rows behind it. For this entry, the V and J calls and clone size follow TCRdb and not the study's own pipeline. In all, the sample holds roughly 65,000 distinct CDR3 sequences, and approximately 5.9% of those were seen once. The ten biggest clones cover 2.2% of the sample.

From cysteine to phenylalanine, the CDR3 is 13 amino acids long. Only the CDR3 DNA stays, 39 bases, in frame from base 1. Cut back by 5 bases and 4 bases, the V and J ends lie 11 bases apart. The treatment or condition label, read with the paper, signifies: live attenuated yellow fever vaccine strain. PBMCs were isolated from peripheral blood using a standard Ficoll-Paque protocol. Dynabeads CD4 and CD8 positive selection kits were used to isolate CD4 and CD8 T-cell fractions. RNA was extracted with TriZol from bulk PBMCs, CD4 and CD8 fractions, and dextramer-positive and dextramer-negative fractions.

The rearranged chain carries TRBV12-3 or TRBV12-4 and TRBJ2-5, with the D gene too uncertain to name. The sequencing used CD4+ T cells sorted from PBMCs, collected approximately 16 days after the first yellow fever vaccination. The source is a young man who received the YFV17D yellow fever vaccine. The sequence in DNA is TGTGCCAGCAGTCAAGGACCCTCAGAGACCCAGTACTTC. It specifies CASSQGPSETQYF.